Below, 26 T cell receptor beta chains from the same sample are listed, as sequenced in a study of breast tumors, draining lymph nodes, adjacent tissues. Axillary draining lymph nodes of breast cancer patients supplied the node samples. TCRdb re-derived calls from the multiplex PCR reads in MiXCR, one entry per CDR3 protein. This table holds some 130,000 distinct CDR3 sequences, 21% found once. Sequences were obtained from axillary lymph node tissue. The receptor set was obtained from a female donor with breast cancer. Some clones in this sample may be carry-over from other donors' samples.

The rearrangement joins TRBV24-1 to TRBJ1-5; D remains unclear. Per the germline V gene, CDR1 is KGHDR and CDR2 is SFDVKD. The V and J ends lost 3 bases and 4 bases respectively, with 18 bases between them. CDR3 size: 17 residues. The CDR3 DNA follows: TGTGCCACCAGTGATGGAGGTCGAGGCACCAATAATCAGCCCCAGCATTTT. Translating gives CATSDGGRGTNNQPQHF.

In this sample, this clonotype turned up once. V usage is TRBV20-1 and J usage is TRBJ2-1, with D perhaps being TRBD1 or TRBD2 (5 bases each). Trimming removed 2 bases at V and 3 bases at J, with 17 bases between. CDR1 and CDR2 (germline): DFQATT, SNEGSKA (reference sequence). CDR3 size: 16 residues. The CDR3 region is CSARNTGAGSYNEQFF. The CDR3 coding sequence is TGCAGTGCTAGAAACACCGGGGCAGGGAGCTACAATGAGCAGTTCTTC.

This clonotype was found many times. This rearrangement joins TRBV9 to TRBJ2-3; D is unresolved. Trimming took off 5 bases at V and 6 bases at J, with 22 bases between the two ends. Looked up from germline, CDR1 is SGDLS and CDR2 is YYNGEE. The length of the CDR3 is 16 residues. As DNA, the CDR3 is TGTGCCAGCAGAGCCCCCGGCCTAAATGAGATCGATACGCAGTATTTT. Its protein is CASRAPGLNEIDTQYF.

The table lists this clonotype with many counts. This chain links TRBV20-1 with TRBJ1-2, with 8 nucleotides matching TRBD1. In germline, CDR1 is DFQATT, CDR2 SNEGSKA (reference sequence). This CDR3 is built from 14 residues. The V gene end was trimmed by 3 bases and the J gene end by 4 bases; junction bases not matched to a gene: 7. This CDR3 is CSARDPTGAYGYTF. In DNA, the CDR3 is TGCAGTGCTAGGGATCCGACAGGGGCCTATGGCTACACCTTC.

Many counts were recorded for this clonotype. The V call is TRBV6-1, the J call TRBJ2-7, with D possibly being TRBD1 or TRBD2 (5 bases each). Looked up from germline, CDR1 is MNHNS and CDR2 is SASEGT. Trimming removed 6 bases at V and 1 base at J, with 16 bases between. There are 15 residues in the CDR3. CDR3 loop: CASREGWTSSYEQYF. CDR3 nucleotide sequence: TGTGCCAGCAGAGAGGGGTGGACAAGTTCCTACGAGCAGTACTTC.

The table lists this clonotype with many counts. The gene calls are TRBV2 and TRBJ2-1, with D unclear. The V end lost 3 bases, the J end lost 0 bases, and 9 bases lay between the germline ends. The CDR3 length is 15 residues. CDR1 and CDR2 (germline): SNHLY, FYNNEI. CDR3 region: CASSESAPSYNEQFF. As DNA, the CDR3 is TGTGCCAGCAGTGAGAGTGCTCCCTCCTACAATGAGCAGTTCTTC.

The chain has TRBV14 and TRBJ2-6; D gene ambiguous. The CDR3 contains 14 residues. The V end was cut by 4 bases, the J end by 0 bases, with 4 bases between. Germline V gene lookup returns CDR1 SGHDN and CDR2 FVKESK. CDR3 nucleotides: TGTGCCAGCAGCCGTAGCTCTGGGGCCAACGTCCTGACTTTC. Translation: CASSRSSGANVLTF.

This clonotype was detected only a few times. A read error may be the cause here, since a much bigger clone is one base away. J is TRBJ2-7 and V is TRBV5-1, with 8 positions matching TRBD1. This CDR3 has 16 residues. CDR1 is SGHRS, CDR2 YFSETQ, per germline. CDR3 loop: CAGSLGPETGAYEQYF. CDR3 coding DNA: TGCGCCGGCAGCTTGGGGCCCGAGACAGGGGCCTACGAGCAGTACTTC.

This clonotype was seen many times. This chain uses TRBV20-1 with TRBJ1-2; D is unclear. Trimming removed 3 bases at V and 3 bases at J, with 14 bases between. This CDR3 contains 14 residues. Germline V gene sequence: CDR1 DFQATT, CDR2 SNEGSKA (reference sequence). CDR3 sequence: CSASLPPPDYGYTF. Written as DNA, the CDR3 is TGCAGTGCTAGTTTGCCCCCCCCGGACTATGGCTACACCTTC.

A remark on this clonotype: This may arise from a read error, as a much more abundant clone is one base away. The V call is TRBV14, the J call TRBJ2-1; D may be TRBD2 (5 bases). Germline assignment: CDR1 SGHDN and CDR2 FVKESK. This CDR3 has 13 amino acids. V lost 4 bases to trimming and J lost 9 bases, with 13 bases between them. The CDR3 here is CASSRGLNSEQFF. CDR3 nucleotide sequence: TGTGCCAGCAGCCGAGGACTGAACAGTGAGCAGTTCTTC.

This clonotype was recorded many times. The chain's CDR3 is CASSVINQPQHF. CDR3 nucleotides: TGTGCCAGCAGTGTGATCAATCAGCCCCAGCATTTT. The V gene is TRBV2, the J gene TRBJ1-5; unclear D gene. The CDR3 runs 12 residues. From germline, CDR1 is SNHLY and CDR2 FYNNEI. V was shortened by 4 bases and J by 3 bases, with 4 bases between the two germline ends.

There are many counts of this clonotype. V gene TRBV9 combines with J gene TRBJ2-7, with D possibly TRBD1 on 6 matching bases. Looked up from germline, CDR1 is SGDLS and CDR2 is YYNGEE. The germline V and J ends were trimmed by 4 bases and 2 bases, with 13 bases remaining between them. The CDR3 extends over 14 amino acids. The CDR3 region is CASSFSGDPYEQYF. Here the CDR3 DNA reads TGTGCCAGCAGCTTCTCAGGGGACCCCTACGAGCAGTACTTC.

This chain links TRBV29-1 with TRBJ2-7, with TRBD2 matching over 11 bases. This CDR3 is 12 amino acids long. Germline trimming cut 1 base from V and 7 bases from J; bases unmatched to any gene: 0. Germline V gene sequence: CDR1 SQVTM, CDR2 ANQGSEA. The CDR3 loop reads CSVEGLAGEQYF. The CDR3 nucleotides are TGCAGCGTTGAAGGACTAGCGGGGGAGCAGTACTTC.

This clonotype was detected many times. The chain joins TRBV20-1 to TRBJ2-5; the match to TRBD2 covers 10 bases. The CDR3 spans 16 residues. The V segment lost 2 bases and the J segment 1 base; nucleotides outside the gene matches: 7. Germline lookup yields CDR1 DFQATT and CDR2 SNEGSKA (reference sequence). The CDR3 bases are TGCAGTGCTAGATACCCAGCGGGAGGGCCCCAAGAGACCCAGTACTTC. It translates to CSARYPAGGPQETQYF.

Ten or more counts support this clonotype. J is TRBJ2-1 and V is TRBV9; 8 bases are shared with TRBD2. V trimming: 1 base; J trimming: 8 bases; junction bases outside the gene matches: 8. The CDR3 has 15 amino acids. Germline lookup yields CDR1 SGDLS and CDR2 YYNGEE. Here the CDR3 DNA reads TGTGCCAGCAGCGTATCGGGAGGGCCATACCATGAGCAGTTCTTC. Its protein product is CASSVSGGPYHEQFF.

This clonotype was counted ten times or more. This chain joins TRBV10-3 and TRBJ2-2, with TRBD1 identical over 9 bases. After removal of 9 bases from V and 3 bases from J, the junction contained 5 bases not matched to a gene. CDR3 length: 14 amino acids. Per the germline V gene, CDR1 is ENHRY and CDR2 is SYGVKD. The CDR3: CAMSRDRDTGELFF. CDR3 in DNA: TGTGCCATGAGCCGGGACAGGGACACCGGGGAGCTGTTTTTT.

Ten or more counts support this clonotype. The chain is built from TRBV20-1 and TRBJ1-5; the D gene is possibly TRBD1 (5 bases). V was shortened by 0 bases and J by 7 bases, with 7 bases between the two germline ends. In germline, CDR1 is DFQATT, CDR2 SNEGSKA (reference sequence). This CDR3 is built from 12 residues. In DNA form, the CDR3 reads TGCAGTGCTAGAGAGGGGGAACAGCCCCAGCATTTT. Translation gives CSAREGEQPQHF.

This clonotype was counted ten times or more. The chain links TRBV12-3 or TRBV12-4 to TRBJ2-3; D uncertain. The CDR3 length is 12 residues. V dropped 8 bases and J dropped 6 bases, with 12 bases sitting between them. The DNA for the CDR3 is TGTGCCAGCCGCCCGGGCTTGGATACGCAGTATTTT. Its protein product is CASRPGLDTQYF.

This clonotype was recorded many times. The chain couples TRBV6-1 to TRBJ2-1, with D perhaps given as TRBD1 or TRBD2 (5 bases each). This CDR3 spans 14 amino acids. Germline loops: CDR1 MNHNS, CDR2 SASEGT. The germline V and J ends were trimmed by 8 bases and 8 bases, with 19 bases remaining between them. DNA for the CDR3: TGTGCCAGCTACCGGGACCCGCGAGACCATGAGCAGTTCTTC. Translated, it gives CASYRDPRDHEQFF.

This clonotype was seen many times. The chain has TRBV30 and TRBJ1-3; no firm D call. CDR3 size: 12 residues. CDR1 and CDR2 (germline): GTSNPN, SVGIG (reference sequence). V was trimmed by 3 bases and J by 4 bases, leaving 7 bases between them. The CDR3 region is CAWSPEGNTIYF. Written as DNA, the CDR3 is TGTGCCTGGAGCCCCGAGGGAAACACCATATATTTT. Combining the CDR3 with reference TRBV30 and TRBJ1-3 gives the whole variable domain SQTIHQWPATLVQPVGSPLSLECTVEGTSNPNLYWYRQAAGRGLQLLFYSVGIGQISSEVPQNLSASRPQDRQFILSSKKLLLSDSGFYLCAWSPEGNTIYFGEGSWLTVV.

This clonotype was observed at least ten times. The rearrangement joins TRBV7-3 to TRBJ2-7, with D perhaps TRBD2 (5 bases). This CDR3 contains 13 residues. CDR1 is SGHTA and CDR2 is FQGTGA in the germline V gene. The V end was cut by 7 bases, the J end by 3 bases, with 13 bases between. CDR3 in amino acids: CASTIERNYEQYF. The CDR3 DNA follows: TGTGCCAGCACCATCGAGCGGAACTACGAGCAGTACTTC.

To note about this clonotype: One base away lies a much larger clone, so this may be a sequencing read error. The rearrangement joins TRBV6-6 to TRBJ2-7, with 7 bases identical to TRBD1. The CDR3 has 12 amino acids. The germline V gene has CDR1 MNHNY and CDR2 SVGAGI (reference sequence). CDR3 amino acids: CASGTGERDSLF. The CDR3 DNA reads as TGTGCCTCAGGAACCGGGGAACGGGACAGCCTTTTC.

The CDR3 DNA reads as TGTGCCAGCAGTAAAGCGGGAGAGGCCAAAAACATTCAGTACTTC. Amino acids: CASSKAGEAKNIQYF. This chain links TRBV6-2 or TRBV6-3 with TRBJ2-4; 8 bases agree with TRBD2. The CDR3 has 15 residues. Germline V CDR1 and CDR2: MNHEY, SVGEGT. V shed 5 bases, J shed 1 base, and the junction held 4 bases outside the gene matches.

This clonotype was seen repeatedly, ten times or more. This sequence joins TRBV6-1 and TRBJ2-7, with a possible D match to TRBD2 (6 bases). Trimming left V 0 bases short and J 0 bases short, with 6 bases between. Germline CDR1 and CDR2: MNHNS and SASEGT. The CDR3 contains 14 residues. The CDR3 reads CASSEAGGSYEQYF. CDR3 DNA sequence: TGTGCCAGCAGTGAAGCGGGGGGCTCCTACGAGCAGTACTTC.

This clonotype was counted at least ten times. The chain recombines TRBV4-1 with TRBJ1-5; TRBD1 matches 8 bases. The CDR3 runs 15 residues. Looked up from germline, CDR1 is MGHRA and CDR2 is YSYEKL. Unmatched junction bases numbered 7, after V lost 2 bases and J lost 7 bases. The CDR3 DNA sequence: TGCGCCAGCAGCCAACCTGACAGGGGCTGGCAGCCCCAGCATTTT. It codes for CASSQPDRGWQPQHF.

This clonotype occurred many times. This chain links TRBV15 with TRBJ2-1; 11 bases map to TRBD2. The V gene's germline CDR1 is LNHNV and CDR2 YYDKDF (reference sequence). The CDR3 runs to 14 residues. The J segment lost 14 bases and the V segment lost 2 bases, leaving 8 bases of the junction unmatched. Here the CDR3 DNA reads TGTGCCACCAGCAGACTAGCGGGAGGCCCCCGGGAGTTCTTC. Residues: CATSRLAGGPREFF.